One and the same sample provided the 26 T cell receptor beta chains below, sequenced in a study of radiotherapy plus CTLA-4 blockade in lung cancer. Repertoires were generated with immunoSEQ multiplex PCR, while TCRdb's copy carries only in-frame clones and drops some. The repertoire includes 75,000 to 80,000 clones, about 88% of them detected once, and around 1% sits in the top ten. Sequenced here: peripheral blood, sampled from a patient treated with radiotherapy plus ipilimumab. The receptors were sampled from a human donor with non-small cell lung cancer who had stable disease on radiotherapy plus ipilimumab.

V gene TRBV5-6 combines with J gene TRBJ1-5; 7 bases line up with TRBD1. Germline CDR1 SGHDT, CDR2 YYEEEE. The CDR3 has 13 residues. V gave up 4 bases and J gave up 5 bases; unmatched junction bases: 3. This CDR3 is CASSRQGDQPQHF. In DNA, the CDR3 is TGTGCCAGCAGCCGACAGGGCGATCAGCCCCAGCATTTT.

The V and J genes are TRBV6-1 and TRBJ1-4, with 7 bases lining up with TRBD1. This CDR3 is built from 15 residues. V lost 1 base and J lost 7; bases outside the gene matches: 6. Germline V CDR1 and CDR2: MNHNS, SASEGT. The CDR3 DNA reads TGTGCCAGCAGTGAAGACAGGGGACGTGGTGAAAAACTGTTTTTT. Amino acid sequence: CASSEDRGRGEKLFF.

The chain uses TRBV7-9 and TRBJ2-1; D is ambiguous. V gave up 5 bases and J gave up 3 bases, with 20 bases separating them. CDR1 is SEHNR, CDR2 FQNEAQ, per germline (reference sequence). This CDR3 is built from 17 residues. CDR3 sequence: CASSPKTADANYNEQFF. The CDR3 DNA is TGTGCCAGCAGCCCTAAGACGGCTGACGCCAACTACAATGAGCAGTTCTTC.

The gene calls are TRBV19 and TRBJ2-2; 14 bases are a match to TRBD2. The CDR3 runs to 17 residues. Germline values: CDR1 LNHDA, CDR2 SQIVND (reference sequence). The trim removed 3 bases at V and 5 bases at J, leaving 5 bases unmatched. CDR3 DNA: TGTGCCAGTAGTATCGGACTAGCGGGAGGAGGTACCGGGGAGCTGTTTTTT. Its translation is CASSIGLAGGGTGELFF.

The rearrangement links TRBV10-3 to TRBJ1-1, with 11 bases aligning to TRBD1. CDR1 and CDR2 from the germline V gene are ENHRY and SYGVKD. V lost 2 bases, J lost 4 bases, and 3 bases stayed unmatched. The CDR3 is 15 amino acids. The CDR3 bases are TGTGCCATCAGTGAGCCGGGACAGGGGGGCACTGAAGCTTTCTTT. Its translation: CAISEPGQGGTEAFF.

V usage is TRBV6-5 and J usage is TRBJ2-7; D tentatively fits TRBD1 or TRBD2 (5 bases each). Germline values: CDR1 MNHEY, CDR2 SVGAGI. The CDR3 runs to 14 residues. Trimming left V 4 bases short and J 2 bases short, with 12 bases between. CDR3 sequence: CASSSRDRTYEQYF. The CDR3 region has the DNA TGTGCCAGCAGTTCCCGGGACCGCACCTACGAGCAGTACTTC.

The chain couples TRBV5-1 to TRBJ2-7; 9 bases match TRBD1. V gave up 4 bases and J gave up 0 bases; unmatched junction bases: 11. CDR1 is SGHRS and CDR2 is YFSETQ in the germline V gene. There are 17 residues in the CDR3. DNA for the CDR3: TGCGCCAGCAGCCCCGGACAGGGGCTCCTTAGCTCCTACGAGCAGTACTTC. As protein: CASSPGQGLLSSYEQYF.

The J gene is TRBJ1-6, the V gene TRBV27, with 8 bases lining up with TRBD1. In germline, CDR1 is MNHEY, CDR2 SMNVEV (reference sequence). The length of the CDR3 is 19 residues. Unmatched junction bases numbered 14, after V lost 5 bases and J lost 2 bases. This CDR3 reads CASSPKTDRVGTYNSPLHF. For the CDR3, the DNA is TGTGCCAGCAGTCCGAAGACGGACAGGGTAGGAACCTATAATTCACCCCTCCACTTT.

This chain connects TRBV5-1 to TRBJ1-4; the match to TRBD1 covers 9 bases. The CDR3 spans 15 residues. With V trimmed by 4 bases and J by 7 bases, 8 bases remained unmatched. Germline V CDR1 and CDR2: SGHRS, YFSETQ. CDR3 in DNA: TGCGCCAGCAGCGCACAGGGGGCGCAAGTTGAAAAACTGTTTTTT. Residues: CASSAQGAQVEKLFF. Full variable domain (remainder filled in from reference TRBV5-1 and TRBJ1-4): KAGVTQTPRYLIKTRGQQVTLSCSPISGHRSVSWYQQTPGQGLQFLFEYFSETQRNKGNFPGRFSGRQFSNSRSEMNVSTLELGDSALYLCASSAQGAQVEKLFFGSGTQLSVL.

The CDR3 sequence: CASSLALQETQYF. CDR3 coding DNA: TGTGCCAGCAGCTTAGCACTTCAAGAGACCCAGTACTTC. The chain employs TRBV7-9 and TRBJ2-5; D gene ambiguous. The CDR3 has 13 amino acids. The V and J ends lost 0 bases and 2 bases respectively, with 4 bases between them. Germline V gene sequence: CDR1 SEHNR, CDR2 FQNEAQ (reference sequence).

The CDR3 DNA reads TGTGCCAGCAGCCTCGTCCAGGGTAAAGAGACCCAGTACTTC. As protein: CASSLVQGKETQYF. The chain recombines TRBV5-5 with TRBJ2-5, with D maybe TRBD1 (5 bases). CDR1 is SGHKS, CDR2 YYEKEE, per germline (reference sequence). V gave up 4 bases and J gave up 3 bases, with 13 bases separating them. This CDR3 spans 14 amino acids.

The chain uses TRBV29-1 and TRBJ1-2; TRBD1 matches 12 bases. The V gene's germline CDR1 is SQVTM and CDR2 ANQGSEA. The ends lost 7 bases at V and 4 bases at J; junction bases unmatched: 4. The CDR3 sequence is 13 residues long. The CDR3 spells CSAPGQGAYGYTF. CDR3 sequence (DNA): TGCAGCGCCCCGGGACAGGGGGCCTATGGCTACACCTTC.

This rearrangement joins TRBV30 to TRBJ2-7; 7 bases fit TRBD2. Germline CDR1 is GTSNPN and CDR2 is SVGIG (reference sequence). The CDR3 consists of 13 residues. Losses at the gene ends were 1 base for V and 5 bases for J; bases not matched to a gene: 5. The CDR3 coding sequence is TGTGCCTGGAGTGCCGGGAGGATCCACGAGCAGTACTTC. Translated: CAWSAGRIHEQYF.

This clone has only a few counts. The chain recombines TRBV5-6 with TRBJ1-2, with D uncertain. V lost 3 bases, J lost 6 bases, and 9 bases lay in between. From germline, CDR1 is SGHDT and CDR2 YYEEEE. The CDR3 loop spans 12 amino acids. The CDR3 reads CASSSGLDGYTF. The DNA for the CDR3 is TGTGCCAGCAGCTCCGGATTAGATGGCTACACCTTC. Variable domain in full (rest from reference TRBV5-6 and TRBJ1-2): DAGVTQSPTHLIKTRGQQVTLRCSPKSGHDTVSWYQQALGQGPQFIFQYYEEEERQRGNFPDRFSGHQFPNYSSELNVNALLLGDSALYLCASSSGLDGYTFGSGTRLTVV.

This clone was seen a few times. CDR3 amino acids: CASSLDLGRNYGYTF. The CDR3 nucleotides are TGTGCCAGCAGCTTAGATCTCGGCCGTAACTATGGCTACACCTTC. V gene TRBV7-8 combines with J gene TRBJ1-2, with D hard to call. V was pared by 1 base and J by 1 base, with 10 bases between. The CDR3 runs to 15 residues. In germline, CDR1 is SGHVS, CDR2 FQNEAQ.

The chain links TRBV4-1 to TRBJ1-2; possible D gene TRBD1, 5 bases. The V gene lost 0 bases and the J gene lost 4 bases, with 12 bases spanning the gap. Looked up from germline, CDR1 is MGHRA and CDR2 is YSYEKL. The CDR3 has 15 amino acids. The CDR3 nucleotides read TGCGCCAGCAGCCAAGAGGGGACCGTGGCCTATGGCTACACCTTC. Amino acids: CASSQEGTVAYGYTF.

The chain carries TRBV27 and TRBJ2-7; D is possibly TRBD1 or TRBD2 (7 bases each). The CDR3 totals 15 residues. Germline V gene sequence: CDR1 MNHEY, CDR2 SMNVEV (reference sequence). Trimming stripped 7 bases from V and 2 bases from J, with 18 bases between. The CDR3 is CASTPTQGGAYEQYF. The CDR3 DNA is TGTGCCAGCACCCCCACTCAGGGGGGGGCCTACGAGCAGTACTTC.

This clone showed up just once. The V and J genes are TRBV6-4 and TRBJ2-3; D remains ambiguous. With 4 bases removed from V and 3 bases from J, the gap between germline ends came to 11 bases. From germline, CDR1 is MRHNA and CDR2 SNTAGT. This CDR3 is built from 14 residues. The CDR3 spells CASSVAVGTDTQYF. CDR3 nucleotides: TGTGCCAGCAGTGTTGCGGTGGGGACAGATACGCAGTATTTT.

The chain employs TRBV21-1 and TRBJ1-5; TRBD1 is the table's D call, not checked against the DNA. TRBV21-1 corresponds to a pseudogene. The CDR3 loop spans 14 amino acids. The CDR3: CASSNITGGQPQHF. Written as DNA, the CDR3 is TGTGCCAGCAGCAATATCACAGGGGGTCAGCCCCAGCATTTT.

This sequence joins TRBV9 and TRBJ2-7; 8 bases map to TRBD2. CDR1 is SGDLS and CDR2 is YYNGEE in the germline V gene. The CDR3 covers 16 residues. Trimming took 0 bases from V and 4 from J; bases not matched to a gene: 9. As DNA, the CDR3 is TGTGCCAGCAGCGTAGCCCCCACTAGCGGCCCGTACGAGCAGTACTTC. This translates into CASSVAPTSGPYEQYF. Together with reference TRBV9 and TRBJ2-7, the CDR3 gives the full variable domain: DSGVTQTPKHLITATGQRVTLRCSPRSGDLSVYWYQQSLDQGLQFLIQYYNGEERAKGNILERFSAQQFPDLHSELNLSSLELGDSALYFCASSVAPTSGPYEQYFGPGTRLTVT.

V is TRBV19 and J is TRBJ2-3; 11 bases agree with TRBD2. From germline, CDR1 is LNHDA and CDR2 SQIVND (reference sequence). The V gene end was trimmed by 7 bases and the J gene end by 1 base; junction bases not matched to a gene: 13. This CDR3 is 18 amino acids long. CDR3 DNA: TGTGCCAGTAAGATCTCCGCCTTGGGACTAGCGGGCACAGATACGCAGTATTTT. Its protein is CASKISALGLAGTDTQYF.

The chain combines TRBV27 with TRBJ2-7, with 8 bases aligning to TRBD1. Germline V lookup: CDR1 MNHEY, CDR2 SMNVEV (reference sequence). V shed 2 bases and J 4 bases; nucleotides not matched to a gene: 10. CDR3 length equals 16 residues. CDR3 coding DNA: TGTGCCAGCAGTTTACGGGGGACAGGCCCTCCATACGAGCAGTACTTC. Translating gives CASSLRGTGPPYEQYF.

The V gene is TRBV6-1, the J gene TRBJ1-5; tentative D call: TRBD1 (6 bases). In germline, CDR1 is MNHNS, CDR2 SASEGT. The CDR3 consists of 15 residues. Trimming left V 6 bases short and J 2 bases short, with 14 bases between. CDR3 sequence reads: CASRTAGAGNQPQHF. In nucleotides, the CDR3 is TGTGCCAGCAGGACAGCAGGGGCGGGCAATCAGCCCCAGCATTTT.

This chain connects TRBV29-1 to TRBJ1-3; 7 bases map to TRBD1. The CDR3 contains 14 residues. Germline loops: CDR1 SQVTM, CDR2 ANQGSEA. After removal of 3 bases from V and 3 bases from J, the junction contained 5 bases not matched to a gene. The CDR3 nucleotides read TGCAGCGTTGACCTAACAGGGGTTGGAAACACCATATATTTT. This encodes CSVDLTGVGNTIYF. The full variable domain, rest sourced from reference TRBV29-1 and TRBJ1-3, is SAVISQKPSRDICQRGTSLTIQCQVDSQVTMMFWYRQQPGQSLTLIATANQGSEATYESGFVIDKFPISRPNLTFSTLTVSNMSPEDSSIYLCSVDLTGVGNTIYFGEGSWLTVV.

This sequence joins TRBV6-6 and TRBJ1-5; the D is unclear. The germline V gene encodes CDR1 MNHNY and CDR2 SVGAGI (reference sequence). Deletions cut 0 bases from V and 0 bases from J, with 9 bases between. This CDR3 contains 16 residues. The CDR3 region has the DNA TGTGCCAGCAGTTACTCGCAACAAAGTAGCAATCAGCCCCAGCATTTT. It translates to CASSYSQQSSNQPQHF.

Regarding this clone: Other DNA sequences in the sample encode the same CDR3. CDR3 nucleotide sequence: TGTGCCAGCAGTGACGACAGGGGAGGCAATCAGCCCCAGCATTTT. Its translation is CASSDDRGGNQPQHF. V gene TRBV2 combines with J gene TRBJ1-5; 8 bases match TRBD1. The CDR3 totals 15 residues. Trimming cost V 3 bases and J 2 bases; bases outside gene matches: 3. Per germline, CDR1 SNHLY and CDR2 FYNNEI.